This note documents a single TCR beta chain sequence. Assay: immunoSEQ multiplex PCR; the TCRdb copy retains only in-frame clones and omits some. The sample consists of 2 million to 2.5 million clones, approximately 93% of them appearing once. The data are from a study of shared clonotypes between healthy human individuals. At the level of the study: The study drew on a couple of women and a few men aged 18 to 49 as donors.

The TCR originated in a man aged 18 to 29 in good health. Some clones in this sample may be carry-over from other donors' samples. Sequencing was carried out using naive CD4+ T cells from PBMCs. The subset: CD45RA+ positively selected.

The CDR3 spells CASSSTGTYNEQFF. CDR3 nucleotide sequence: TGTGCCAGCAGCTCGACAGGGACCTACAATGAGCAGTTCTTC. The V and J genes are TRBV7-9 and TRBJ2-1, with 7 bases lining up with TRBD1. The length of the CDR3 is 14 residues. Per germline, CDR1 SEHNR and CDR2 FQNEAQ (reference sequence). V lost 4 bases to trimming and J lost 2 bases; unmatched junction nucleotides: 2.